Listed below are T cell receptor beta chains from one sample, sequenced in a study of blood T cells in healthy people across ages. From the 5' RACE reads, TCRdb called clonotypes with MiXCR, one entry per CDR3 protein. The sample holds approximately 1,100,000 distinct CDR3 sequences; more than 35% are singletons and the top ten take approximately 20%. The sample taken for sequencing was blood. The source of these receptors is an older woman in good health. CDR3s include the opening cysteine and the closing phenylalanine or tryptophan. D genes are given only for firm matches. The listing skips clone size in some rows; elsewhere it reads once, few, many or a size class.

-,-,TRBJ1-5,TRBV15,CATSPPAAFVGGFRNQPQHF,TGTGCCACCAGCCCCCCCGCCGCGTTTGTTGGGGGTTTTCGCAATCAGCCCCAGCATTTT
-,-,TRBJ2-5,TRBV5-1,CASSQEGGTQETQYF,TGCGCCAGCAGCCAAGAAGGGGGGACCCAAGAGACCCAGTACTTC
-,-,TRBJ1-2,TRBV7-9,CASSLEGVLGYTF,TGTGCCAGCAGCTTAGAGGGGGTTCTTGGCTACACCTTC
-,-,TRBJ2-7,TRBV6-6,CASSDYRGGEQYF,TGTGCCAGCAGTGACTACAGGGGAGGCGAGCAGTACTTC
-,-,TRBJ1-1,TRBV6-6,CASSQDRADAEAFF,TGTGCCAGCAGCCAGGACAGAGCTGACGCTGAAGCTTTCTTT
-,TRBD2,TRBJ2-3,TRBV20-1,CSAPGLAGGPGDTQYF,TGCAGTGCTCCGGGACTAGCGGGGGGTCCTGGGGATACGCAGTATTTT
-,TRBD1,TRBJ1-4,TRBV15,CATSRAEGAANEKLFF,TGTGCCACCAGCAGAGCGGAGGGGGCGGCTAATGAAAAACTGTTTTTT
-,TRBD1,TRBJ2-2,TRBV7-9,CASSPTGITGELFF,TGTGCCAGCAGCCCGACAGGGATCACCGGGGAGCTGTTTTTT
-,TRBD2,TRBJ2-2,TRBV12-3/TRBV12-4,CASKAGAPGELFF,TGTGCCAGCAAGGCGGGAGCCCCCGGGGAGCTGTTTTTT
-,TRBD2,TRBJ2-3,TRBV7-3,CASSEAGGPIDTQYF,TGTGCCAGCAGTGAAGCGGGAGGGCCTATAGATACGCAGTATTTT
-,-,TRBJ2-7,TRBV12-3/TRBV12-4,CASSYRTVSSYEQYF,TGTGCCAGCAGTTATAGGACAGTAAGCTCCTACGAGCAGTACTTC
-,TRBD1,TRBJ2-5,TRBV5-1,CASSFPDREETQYF,TGCGCCAGCAGCTTCCCCGACAGGGAAGAGACCCAGTACTTC
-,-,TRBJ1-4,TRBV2,CASSDSQGDNEKLFF,TGTGCCAGCAGTGACAGCCAGGGAGATAATGAAAAACTGTTTTTT
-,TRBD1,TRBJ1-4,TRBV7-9,CASSFPQGRDPNEKLFF,TGTGCCAGTAGCTTCCCACAGGGGCGCGATCCTAATGAAAAACTGTTTTTT
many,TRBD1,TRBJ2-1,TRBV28,CAVRDSSYNEQFF,TGTGCCGTCCGGGACAGCTCCTACAATGAGCAGTTCTTC
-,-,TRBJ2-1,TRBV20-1,CSARDSTRGSGNEQFF,TGCAGTGCTAGAGATAGCACCCGGGGTAGCGGCAATGAGCAGTTCTTC
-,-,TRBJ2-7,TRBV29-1,CSVVLESPLYEQYF,TGCAGCGTTGTTCTAGAATCGCCGCTCTACGAGCAGTACTTC
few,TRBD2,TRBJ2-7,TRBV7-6,CASSLAATSGTTYEQYF,TGTGCCAGCAGCTTAGCTGCTACTAGCGGGACCACCTACGAGCAGTACTTC
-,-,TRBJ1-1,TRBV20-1,CSARDWGGGNTEAFF,TGCAGTGCTAGAGATTGGGGTGGAGGGAACACTGAAGCTTTCTTT
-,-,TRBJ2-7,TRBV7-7,CASSIDRSSYNEQYF,TGTGCCAGCAGCATCGACAGGAGCTCCTACAATGAGCAGTACTTC
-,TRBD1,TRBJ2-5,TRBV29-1,CSVSDRRPGTQYF,TGCAGCGTTTCGGACAGGCGTCCGGGGACCCAGTACTTC
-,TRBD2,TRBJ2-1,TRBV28,CASSVTSGRARETQFF,TGTGCCAGCAGTGTAACTAGCGGGAGGGCCCGAGAGACCCAGTTCTTC